The 8 T cell receptor beta chains presented below share a single source sample, sequenced in a study of CD8 T cells in Susac syndrome. RNA in amounts of roughly 0.45 to 1 ug was reverse transcribed with random hexamers. TCRdb processed the immunoSEQ multiplex PCR reads anew with MiXCR; each CDR3 protein has one entry. This sample yields 160,000 or so distinct CDR3 sequences, of which approximately 93% are seen a single time; 0.08% to 0.095% belongs to the top ten. Material for sequencing was CD4+ T cells from PBMCs. The receptors originated from a human donor with multiple sclerosis.

Only one count was recorded for this clonotype. This rearrangement joins TRBV7-2 to TRBJ1-5; no reliable D call. Trimming removed 2 bases from V and 0 bases from J, with 8 bases in between. Germline CDR1 SGHTA, CDR2 FQGNSA. There are 15 residues in the CDR3. The CDR3 reads CASSLTYHSNQPQHF. As DNA, the CDR3 is TGTGCCAGCAGCTTAACATACCATAGCAATCAGCCCCAGCATTTT.

This clonotype has a single count. CDR3 sequence: CASSQEDRGGQPQHF. Written as DNA, the CDR3 is TGTGCCAGCAGCCAAGAGGACAGGGGTGGGCAGCCCCAGCATTTT. The V call is TRBV4-2, the J call TRBJ1-5, with 9 positions matching TRBD1. The germline gives CDR1 LGHNA, CDR2 YNFKEQ. The J segment lost 7 bases and the V segment lost 0 bases, leaving 4 bases of the junction unmatched. The CDR3 covers 15 residues.

V is TRBV14 and J is TRBJ2-2, with D perhaps assigned TRBD1 or TRBD2 (6 bases each). V lost 7 bases and J lost 3, with 18 bases in between. This CDR3 region has 16 residues. Per the germline V gene, CDR1 is SGHDN and CDR2 is FVKESK. The CDR3: CASNRRGPPDTGELFF. The CDR3 DNA follows: TGTGCCAGCAACCGTCGGGGGCCCCCGGACACCGGGGAGCTGTTTTTT.

This clonotype was seen only once. The chain employs TRBV2 and TRBJ2-2; weak D call: TRBD2 (5 bases). The CDR3 covers 15 residues. Germline lookup yields CDR1 SNHLY and CDR2 FYNNEI. V was pared by 7 bases and J by 1 base, with 13 bases between. CDR3 sequence (DNA): TGTGCCAGCATTCGAGCGGCGGAGAACACCGGGGAGCTGTTTTTT. Amino acid sequence: CASIRAAENTGELFF.

The count of this clonotype is one. The chain is built from TRBV28 and TRBJ2-4; D perhaps matches TRBD1 (6 bases). The CDR3 is made up of 15 amino acids. V dropped 6 bases and J dropped 1 base, with 13 bases sitting between them. Germline CDR1 and CDR2: MDHEN and SYDVKM. The CDR3 sequence: CASRQGRTAKNIQYF. CDR3 nucleotides: TGTGCCAGCAGGCAGGGGCGTACGGCCAAAAACATTCAGTACTTC. Complete variable domain (other parts from reference TRBV28 and TRBJ2-4): DVKVTQSSRYLVKRTGEKVFLECVQDMDHENMFWYRQDPGLGLRLIYFSYDVKMKEKGDIPEGYSVSREKKERFSLILESASTNQTSMYLCASRQGRTAKNIQYFGAGTRLSVL.

This chain joins TRBV15 and TRBJ1-1; possibly TRBD1 for D (5 bases). CDR1 and CDR2 (germline): LNHNV, YYDKDF (reference sequence). The CDR3 spans 12 residues. Trimming pared 4 bases from V and 5 bases from J, leaving 8 bases between. CDR3 coding DNA: TGTGCCACCAGCATGAGGACAACTGAAGCTTTCTTT. It codes for CATSMRTTEAFF.

V and J are TRBV30 and TRBJ1-2; the match to TRBD1 covers 8 bases. Trimming cost V 2 bases and J 4 bases; bases outside gene matches: 6. The CDR3 extends over 14 amino acids. CDR1 and CDR2 (germline): GTSNPN, SVGIG (reference sequence). The CDR3 DNA reads as TGTGCCTGGAGTCCAGGACAGGGAAGCTATGGCTACACCTTC. Residues: CAWSPGQGSYGYTF.

The chain couples TRBV2 to TRBJ1-4; 7 bases align to TRBD1. This CDR3 contains 15 residues. Germline-derived CDR1 and CDR2 are SNHLY and FYNNEI. Trimming removed 5 bases from V and 6 bases from J; junction bases left unmatched: 9. In nucleotides, the CDR3 is TGTGCCAGCAGTCCTCAGACAGGGAGGGATGAAAAACTGTTTTTT. This codes for CASSPQTGRDEKLFF. Full variable domain (remainder filled in from reference TRBV2 and TRBJ1-4): EPEVTQTPSHQVTQMGQEVILRCVPISNHLYFYWYRQILGQKVEFLVSFYNNEISEKSEIFDDQFSVERPDGSNFTLKIRSTKLEDSAMYFCASSPQTGRDEKLFFGSGTQLSVL.